These 13 T cell receptor beta chains were sequenced from one sample in a study of blood T cells in healthy people across ages. For the second PCR, which ran for about 7 to 11 cycles, a sample-barcoded 5' primer and a J-beta primer mix were used. MiXCR, applied by TCRdb to the 5' RACE reads, yields one record per CDR3 protein. Of about a million distinct CDR3 sequences in the sample, under 50% were seen once. The sample taken for sequencing was blood. These receptor sequences come from a man aged 30-40 years in good health.

The CDR3, as DNA: TGCAGTGCGGCGGACAGCCTAACGACCTACGAGCAGTACTTC. Protein product: CSAADSLTTYEQYF. V is TRBV20-1 and J is TRBJ2-7; D perhaps matches TRBD1 (6 bases). The CDR3 loop spans 14 amino acids. The V gene lost 6 bases and the J gene lost 2 bases, with 17 bases spanning the gap. Germline V lookup: CDR1 DFQATT, CDR2 SNEGSKA (reference sequence).

This clonotype was counted between two and nine times. The rearrangement uses TRBV7-3 and TRBJ2-1; 10 nucleotides align to TRBD2. Germline V gene lookup returns CDR1 SGHTA and CDR2 FQGTGA. V shed 1 base, J shed 8 bases, and the junction held 8 bases outside the gene matches. The CDR3 sequence is 16 residues long. DNA for the CDR3: TGTGCCAGCAGCTTAATCAGCGGGGGGGCCTTCCATGAGCAGTTCTTC. Residues: CASSLISGGAFHEQFF.

This clonotype has only a few counts. V gene TRBV4-1 combines with J gene TRBJ2-7, with TRBD1 matching 7 bases. After removal of 3 bases from V and 1 base from J, the junction contained 6 bases not matched to a gene. The CDR3 is 15 amino acids. Per the germline V gene, CDR1 is MGHRA and CDR2 is YSYEKL. The CDR3 here is CASSHTTGYSYEQYF. For the CDR3, the DNA is TGCGCCAGCAGCCATACGACAGGGTATTCCTACGAGCAGTACTTC.

V and J are TRBV9 and TRBJ2-7, with D possibly being TRBD1 (5 bases). V dropped 0 bases and J dropped 3 bases, with 13 bases sitting between them. CDR1 is SGDLS and CDR2 is YYNGEE in the germline V gene. CDR3 length equals 15 residues. The CDR3 sequence is CASSVEAGMGYEQYF. The CDR3 region has the DNA TGTGCCAGCAGCGTAGAGGCAGGGATGGGCTACGAGCAGTACTTC.

The V call is TRBV7-2, the J call TRBJ2-3; 10 bases are a match to TRBD1. Trimming cost V 4 bases and J 6 bases; bases outside gene matches: 4. Germline CDR1 is SGHTA and CDR2 is FQGNSA. The CDR3 is 14 residues long. As DNA, the CDR3 is TGTGCCAGCAGCTCGGGACAGGGGTGGGATACGCAGTATTTT. This translates into CASSSGQGWDTQYF.

This chain joins TRBV28 and TRBJ2-3; a possible D gene is TRBD1 (5 bases). The CDR3 contains 15 residues. From germline, CDR1 is MDHEN and CDR2 SYDVKM. The V end lost 8 bases, the J end lost 0 bases, and 15 bases lay between the germline ends. The CDR3 DNA is TGTGCCAGCGGGCAGGGCCTCCCAAGCACAGATACGCAGTATTTT. Its translation: CASGQGLPSTDTQYF.

This clonotype was counted a few times. This chain uses TRBV12-3 or TRBV12-4 with TRBJ2-5; D might be TRBD1 or TRBD2, each matching 5 bases. The CDR3 runs 15 residues. V dropped 1 base and J dropped 2 bases, with 11 bases sitting between them. The CDR3 nucleotides read TGTGCCAGCAGTTTAGGAGGGGCCCCACAAGAGACCCAGTACTTC. It encodes CASSLGGAPQETQYF.

V gene TRBV28 combines with J gene TRBJ2-4; D might be TRBD2 (6 bases). The J call may be wrong; the DNA end is better matched by TRBJ2-7. CDR1 is MDHEN and CDR2 is SYDVKM in the germline V gene. This CDR3 contains 11 residues. The CDR3 coding sequence is TGTGTCACCGGGGGTGGTGACGAGCAGTACTTC. Protein sequence: CVTGGGDEQYF.

V and J are TRBV29-1 and TRBJ1-2; D is possibly TRBD1 (5 bases). Deletions cut 6 bases from V and 1 base from J, with 15 bases between. The CDR3 runs to 14 residues. Looked up from germline, CDR1 is SQVTM and CDR2 is ANQGSEA. The CDR3 sequence: CSVGGGENNYGYTF. CDR3 in DNA: TGCAGCGTCGGGGGGGGGGAGAATAACTATGGCTACACCTTC.

In its sample, this clonotype was seen many times. The chain recombines TRBV28 with TRBJ2-4; D unresolved. This CDR3 is 16 amino acids long. V lost 1 base, J lost 1 base, and 11 bases lay in between. The germline CDR1 and CDR2 sequences are MDHEN and SYDVKM. The CDR3 loop is CASSLSRVAAKNIQYF. The CDR3 DNA reads TGTGCCAGCAGTTTATCCCGTGTTGCCGCCAAAAACATTCAGTACTTC.

The chain carries TRBV29-1 and TRBJ1-2; D remains unclear. Trimming stripped 3 bases from V and 8 bases from J, with 13 bases between. The CDR3 runs 12 residues. Germline V gene sequence: CDR1 SQVTM, CDR2 ANQGSEA. The CDR3 DNA follows: TGCAGCGTTGAGAGGGTTCTAGGGGGCTACACCTTC. Translated, it gives CSVERVLGGYTF.

V and J are TRBV27 and TRBJ1-2; no definite D call. The V end was cut by 2 bases, the J end by 2 bases, with 15 bases between. The CDR3 sequence is 16 residues long. Germline loops: CDR1 MNHEY, CDR2 SMNVEV (reference sequence). The CDR3 spells CASSLGGRAANYGYTF. The CDR3 nucleotides read TGTGCCAGCAGTTTAGGCGGTCGGGCAGCCAACTATGGCTACACCTTC.

The chain joins TRBV10-3 to TRBJ2-3; D is unclear. With 6 bases removed from V and 3 bases from J, the gap between germline ends came to 16 bases. The CDR3 contains 15 residues. Per germline, CDR1 ENHRY and CDR2 SYGVKD. Here the CDR3 DNA reads TGTGCCATCAGCGCCGGAAACTCACTAACAGATACGCAGTATTTT. Translated, it gives CAISAGNSLTDTQYF.